Presented here are 21 T cell receptor beta chains from one specimen sequenced in a study of cytomegalovirus exposure and HLA in healthy donors. Clones were sequenced by immunoSEQ multiplex PCR, and TCRdb holds only the in-frame ones, with some missing. The repertoire holds approximately 54,000 clones, roughly 89% seen once, with about 8.1% in the top ten. The sequenced sample was PBMCs. The receptor source for this set is a woman aged 18 to 35 in good health and CMV-seropositive.

The chain couples TRBV19 to TRBJ2-3; 8 bases are a match to TRBD2. This CDR3 region has 18 residues. The junction had 15 bases not matched to a gene; V was cut back by 3 bases and J by 4 bases. The germline gives CDR1 LNHDA, CDR2 SQIVND (reference sequence). CDR3 bases: TGTGCCAGTAGTATCCGGGGTTTACGGGGGGGCAGCGCAGATACGCAGTATTTT. This codes for CASSIRGLRGGSADTQYF.

This clone is a singleton in its sample. V is TRBV19 and J is TRBJ1-1, with D maybe TRBD1 (6 bases). V lost 8 bases, J lost 11 bases, and 21 bases lay in between. This CDR3 has 13 residues. Germline V gene lookup returns CDR1 LNHDA and CDR2 SQIVND (reference sequence). The CDR3 protein is CASLNRANRLAFF. In DNA, the CDR3 is TGTGCCAGTCTAAACAGGGCAAACCGATTGGCTTTCTTT.

The rearrangement joins TRBV4-2 to TRBJ2-2, with 12 bases fitting TRBD2. The CDR3 consists of 18 residues. Per germline, CDR1 LGHNA and CDR2 YNFKEQ. Trimming removed 4 bases from V and 2 bases from J; junction bases left unmatched: 8. The CDR3 reads CASSPSGLAGINTGELFF. The CDR3 DNA reads as TGTGCCAGCAGCCCATCAGGACTAGCGGGGATAAACACCGGGGAGCTGTTTTTT.

The chain links TRBV18 to TRBJ1-1; a possible D gene is TRBD1 (5 bases). The germline V gene has CDR1 KGHSH and CDR2 LQKENI. The CDR3 runs to 14 residues. Deletions cut 0 bases from V and 4 bases from J, with 9 bases between. CDR3 in DNA: TGTGCCAGCTCACCACCGGCAGGGTTCACTGAAGCTTTCTTT. It yields the protein CASSPPAGFTEAFF.

Note on this clone: The sample has other DNA sequences that encode this CDR3 too. The V gene is TRBV7-3, the J gene TRBJ1-1, with 8 bases aligning to TRBD1. CDR3 length: 13 residues. The V and J ends lost 4 bases and 5 bases, in that order; junction bases with no gene match: 3. The V gene's germline CDR1 is SGHTA and CDR2 FQGTGA. The CDR3 is CASSSTGATEAFF. The CDR3 coding sequence is TGTGCCAGCAGCTCGACAGGGGCGACTGAAGCTTTCTTT.

The CDR3 nucleotides read TGTGCCAGCACCGATACAGGGGTCTATGGCTACACCTTC. This encodes CASTDTGVYGYTF. The chain combines TRBV11-2 with TRBJ1-2; 7 bases align to TRBD1. The CDR3 extends over 13 amino acids. V was pared by 7 bases and J by 4 bases, with 6 bases of the junction left unmatched. Germline V gene sequence: CDR1 SGHAT, CDR2 FQNNGV.

The V gene is TRBV7-3, the J gene TRBJ2-1; 9 positions agree with TRBD2. Germline CDR1 is SGHTA and CDR2 is FQGTGA. The V segment lost 2 bases and the J segment 7 bases; nucleotides outside the gene matches: 3. The CDR3 spans 14 residues. In DNA form, the CDR3 reads TGTGCCAGCAGCTTAGCGGGGGGGCCTAATGAGCAGTTCTTC. It yields the protein CASSLAGGPNEQFF.

The V and J genes are TRBV5-5 and TRBJ2-1, with 7 positions matching TRBD2. With V trimmed by 1 base and J by 5 bases, 9 bases remained unmatched. This CDR3 comprises 16 residues. Germline V gene data show CDR1 as SGHKS and CDR2 as YYEKEE (reference sequence). The CDR3, as DNA: TGTGCCAGCAGCTTGACCTATAGCGGGTCTAACAATGAGCAGTTCTTC. Its protein is CASSLTYSGSNNEQFF.

The chain links TRBV29-1 to TRBJ2-7; D may be TRBD1 (8 bases). V was trimmed by 1 base and J by 5 bases, leaving 15 bases between them. The CDR3 consists of 14 residues. The germline gives CDR1 SQVTM, CDR2 ANQGSEA. The CDR3, as DNA: TGCAGCGTTGAAGCGGGAGGACAGGGCCACGAGCAGTACTTC. It codes for CSVEAGGQGHEQYF.

V usage is TRBV7-6 and J usage is TRBJ1-3; D perhaps matches TRBD1 (6 bases). This CDR3 is built from 18 residues. Looked up from germline, CDR1 is SGHVS and CDR2 is FNYEAQ. V was pared by 2 bases and J by 0 bases, with 17 bases between. CDR3 coding DNA: TGTGCCAGCAGCTTAAGTAACACAGGGATTCTCTCTGGAAACACCATATATTTT. Its translation: CASSLSNTGILSGNTIYF.

This chain links TRBV7-9 with TRBJ2-1; D is undetermined. Trimming took 10 bases from V and 0 from J, leaving 13 bases between them. This CDR3 comprises 14 residues. Looked up from germline, CDR1 is SEHNR and CDR2 is FQNEAQ (reference sequence). CDR3 DNA sequence: TGTGCCAAAGGTCCAGCAGGCTCCTACAATGAGCAGTTCTTC. Protein product: CAKGPAGSYNEQFF.

This sequence joins TRBV6-5 and TRBJ2-2, with TRBD2 matching over 7 bases. CDR1 is MNHEY and CDR2 is SVGAGI in the germline V gene. This CDR3 region has 15 residues. The V segment lost 6 bases and the J segment 3 bases; nucleotides outside the gene matches: 7. CDR3 residues: CASSQMTSHTGELFF. For the CDR3, the DNA is TGTGCCAGCAGCCAAATGACTAGCCACACCGGGGAGCTGTTTTTT.

The V call is TRBV28, the J call TRBJ1-3, with TRBD1 matching 10 bases. This CDR3 region has 14 residues. Germline CDR1 MDHEN, CDR2 SYDVKM. The junction had 3 bases not matched to a gene; V was cut back by 6 bases and J by 4 bases. The CDR3 is CASRKTGGGNTIYF. Here the CDR3 DNA reads TGTGCCAGCAGGAAGACAGGGGGCGGAAACACCATATATTTT. Based on the CDR3 plus reference TRBV28 and TRBJ1-3, the full variable domain is DVKVTQSSRYLVKRTGEKVFLECVQDMDHENMFWYRQDPGLGLRLIYFSYDVKMKEKGDIPEGYSVSREKKERFSLILESASTNQTSMYLCASRKTGGGNTIYFGEGSWLTVV.

J is TRBJ2-1 and V is TRBV30, with D possibly being TRBD2 (5 bases). CDR3 length: 15 amino acids. CDR1 is GTSNPN, CDR2 SVGIG, per germline (reference sequence). V lost 4 bases and J lost 0, with 13 bases in between. CDR3 loop: CAWNPGGSSYNEQFF. CDR3 nucleotide sequence: TGTGCCTGGAATCCAGGAGGTAGCTCCTACAATGAGCAGTTCTTC. Full variable domain (missing parts from reference TRBV30 and TRBJ2-1): SQTIHQWPATLVQPVGSPLSLECTVEGTSNPNLYWYRQAAGRGLQLLFYSVGIGQISSEVPQNLSASRPQDRQFILSSKKLLLSDSGFYLCAWNPGGSSYNEQFFGPGTRLTVL.

This sequence joins TRBV6-5 and TRBJ2-3, with 9 positions matching TRBD1. This CDR3 is built from 16 residues. The V gene's germline CDR1 is MNHEY and CDR2 SVGAGI. The V segment lost 0 bases and the J segment 3 bases; nucleotides outside the gene matches: 4. The chain's CDR3 is CASSYSWDRETDTQYF. For the CDR3, the DNA is TGTGCCAGCAGTTACTCCTGGGACAGGGAAACAGATACGCAGTATTTT.

The chain is built from TRBV18 and TRBJ1-6; no firm D call. Germline lookup yields CDR1 KGHSH and CDR2 LQKENI. This CDR3 has 13 amino acids. V lost 8 bases to trimming and J lost 8 bases, with 13 bases between them. In DNA form, the CDR3 reads TGTGCCAGCACTTACTTTGAGGATTCACCCCTCCACTTT. This encodes CASTYFEDSPLHF.

The rearrangement uses TRBV28 and TRBJ1-5; 7 bases are shared with TRBD1. In germline, CDR1 is MDHEN, CDR2 SYDVKM. The CDR3 has 14 residues. Trimming removed 5 bases from V and 4 bases from J; junction bases left unmatched: 5. CDR3 bases: TGTGCCAGCAGTACAGGGGCCCTAAATCAGCCCCAGCATTTT. Encoded protein: CASSTGALNQPQHF.

The V gene is TRBV30, the J gene TRBJ1-2; unclear D gene. Trimming removed 3 bases from V and 0 bases from J, with 14 bases in between. Germline V gene sequence: CDR1 GTSNPN, CDR2 SVGIG (reference sequence). The CDR3 is 15 residues long. CDR3 sequence reads: CAWRTKAAPNYGYTF. The DNA of the CDR3 is TGTGCCTGGAGAACTAAGGCCGCGCCTAACTATGGCTACACCTTC.

A single count supports this clone. CDR3 DNA: TGTGCCAGCAGTTTTGACGCGGAGAGCTCCTACAATGAGCAGTTCTTC. It yields the protein CASSFDAESSYNEQFF. The V and J genes are TRBV27 and TRBJ2-1; no definite D call. In germline, CDR1 is MNHEY, CDR2 SMNVEV (reference sequence). The CDR3 is made up of 16 amino acids. V dropped 3 bases and J dropped 0 bases, with 12 bases sitting between them.

The chain couples TRBV4-1 to TRBJ2-3, with TRBD1 identical over 9 bases. Germline CDR1 MGHRA, CDR2 YSYEKL. J gave up 4 bases and V 2 bases, and 7 bases lay outside the gene matches. The CDR3 is 16 amino acids. In nucleotides, the CDR3 is TGCGCCAGCAGCCAAACCGGGACAGGGTTCGCAGATACGCAGTATTTT. This encodes CASSQTGTGFADTQYF.

The rearrangement links TRBV9 to TRBJ2-7; D gene unclear. CDR1 is SGDLS and CDR2 is YYNGEE in the germline V gene. V was pared by 0 bases and J by 2 bases, with 9 bases between. CDR3 length equals 14 residues. As DNA, the CDR3 is TGTGCCAGCAGCGTAGAATCAGTCACCTACGAGCAGTACTTC. Translation: CASSVESVTYEQYF.